The 25 T cell receptor beta chains below were found in one sample sequenced in a study of blood T cells in healthy people across ages. It was with a sample-barcoded 5' primer and a J-beta primer mix that a second PCR of about 6 to 12 cycles was run. TCRdb ran MiXCR on the 5' RACE reads and lists one entry per CDR3 protein. Seen here are roughly 1.5 million distinct CDR3 sequences, less than 45% observed once, and the top ten hold just over 4%. Sequenced sample: blood. The origin of the receptors is a woman aged 18-29 years in good health.

This clonotype occurred a few times. CDR3 DNA sequence: TGCAGCGCCTCGACTAGCGGGAGATTCTATGAGCAGTTCTTC. Translating it yields CSASTSGRFYEQFF. V gene TRBV29-1 combines with J gene TRBJ2-1, with 12 positions matching TRBD2. The CDR3 is made up of 14 amino acids. The ends lost 7 bases at V and 8 bases at J; junction bases unmatched: 9. Germline V gene lookup returns CDR1 SQVTM and CDR2 ANQGSEA.

The V gene is TRBV5-1, the J gene TRBJ2-7; D not certain. The germline V gene has CDR1 SGHRS and CDR2 YFSETQ. Trimming took off 4 bases at V and 0 bases at J, with 14 bases between the two ends. This CDR3 is built from 15 residues. CDR3 bases: TGCGCCAGCAGCCCCCGCTCAGCAAGCTCCTACGAGCAGTACTTC. It codes for CASSPRSASSYEQYF. Complete variable domain (other parts from reference TRBV5-1 and TRBJ2-7): KAGVTQTPRYLIKTRGQQVTLSCSPISGHRSVSWYQQTPGQGLQFLFEYFSETQRNKGNFPGRFSGRQFSNSRSEMNVSTLELGDSALYLCASSPRSASSYEQYFGPGTRLTVT.

The J gene is TRBJ2-1, the V gene TRBV29-1; TRBD1 aligns across 9 bases. Germline CDR1 is SQVTM and CDR2 is ANQGSEA. CDR3 size: 11 residues. The V and J ends lost 6 bases and 12 bases, in that order; junction bases with no gene match: 6. CDR3 DNA sequence: TGCAGCGTAGAGACAGGGGGAGGGCAGTTCTTC. This gives the protein CSVETGGGQFF.

The V and J genes are TRBV6-6 and TRBJ2-4, with D tentatively TRBD1 (5 bases). CDR1 is MNHNY and CDR2 is SVGAGI in the germline V gene (reference sequence). The CDR3 loop spans 14 amino acids. V was pared by 5 bases and J by 7 bases, with 15 bases between. This CDR3 reads CASSRLRVGNIQYF. The CDR3 DNA reads TGTGCCAGCAGTCGACTCAGGGTAGGGAACATTCAGTACTTC.

The chain uses TRBV10-1 and TRBJ2-7, with 11 bases that match TRBD2. Germline CDR1 WNHNN, CDR2 SYGVQD (reference sequence). CDR3 length: 16 amino acids. V gave up 0 bases and J gave up 1 base; unmatched junction bases: 2. CDR3 region: CASSESTSGGSYEQYF. The CDR3 DNA reads TGCGCCAGCAGTGAGTCAACTAGCGGGGGTTCCTACGAGCAGTACTTC.

The V gene is TRBV29-1, the J gene TRBJ1-2; D is undetermined. Germline values: CDR1 SQVTM, CDR2 ANQGSEA. The CDR3 runs 13 residues. V lost 7 bases to trimming and J lost 2 bases, with 14 bases between them. The DNA for the CDR3 is TGCAGCGCGTCCGTGACGGTCAACTATGGCTACACCTTC. This translates into CSASVTVNYGYTF.

The chain uses TRBV20-1 and TRBJ2-3; 12 bases align to TRBD2. The CDR3 runs to 15 residues. Losses at the gene ends were 2 bases for V and 3 bases for J; bases not matched to a gene: 3. CDR1 is DFQATT and CDR2 is SNEGSKA in the germline V gene (reference sequence). CDR3 amino acids: CSARKLAGGTDTQYF. As DNA, the CDR3 is TGCAGTGCTAGAAAACTAGCGGGAGGTACAGATACGCAGTATTTT.

Comments on this clonotype: The junction differs from germline at one of its ends, possibly a read error. The rearrangement uses TRBV4-1 and TRBJ2-3, with 8 nucleotides matching TRBD2. Germline V gene sequence: CDR1 MGHRA, CDR2 YSYEKL. The CDR3 contains 14 residues. The CDR3 DNA reads as TGCGCCGGCAGCCAGGGGACTAGTTTAGAGACGCAGTATTTT. The encoded protein is CAGSQGTSLETQYF.

The CDR3, as DNA: TGTGCCAGCAGGAGGTGGAGGACTAGCGGGGGTTCGTCACATGAGCAGTTCTTC. Residues: CASRRWRTSGGSSHEQFF. The chain is built from TRBV7-9 and TRBJ2-1, with TRBD2 identical over 13 bases. Germline CDR1 is SEHNR and CDR2 is FQNEAQ (reference sequence). Unmatched junction bases numbered 16, after V lost 6 bases and J lost 8 bases. The length of the CDR3 is 18 residues. The variable domain in full, with the rest retrieved from reference TRBV7-9 and TRBJ2-1, is DTGVSQNPRHKITKRGQNVTFRCDPISEHNRLYWYRQTLGQGPEFLTYFQNEAQLEKSRLLSDRFSAERPKGSFSTLEIQRTEQGDSAMYLCASRRWRTSGGSSHEQFFGPGTRLTVL.

The gene calls are TRBV29-1 and TRBJ1-2, with 12 bases matching TRBD1. Germline lookup yields CDR1 SQVTM and CDR2 ANQGSEA. The CDR3 totals 16 residues. Trimming cost V 5 bases and J 9 bases; bases outside gene matches: 16. DNA of the CDR3: TGCAGCGTTCCCCAGGGACAGGGGGCGGACTTTAGCAGCTACACCTTC. Its protein product is CSVPQGQGADFSSYTF.

The chain has TRBV4-1 and TRBJ2-1; possibly TRBD2 for D (6 bases). The V and J ends lost 1 base and 8 bases respectively, with 15 bases between them. The CDR3 contains 15 residues. The V gene's germline CDR1 is MGHRA and CDR2 YSYEKL. The CDR3 nucleotides read TGCGCCAGCAGCCAAGCTCCAGCGGGCTGGTATGAGCAGTTCTTC. It is translated as CASSQAPAGWYEQFF.

In DNA, the CDR3 is TGTGCCAGCAGCCTCAGACAGGGAACGGAACCTTCACCCCTCCACTTT. It codes for CASSLRQGTEPSPLHF. This chain joins TRBV7-9 and TRBJ1-6; 7 bases agree with TRBD1. V shed 5 bases, J shed 9 bases, and the junction held 13 bases outside the gene matches. From germline, CDR1 is SEHNR and CDR2 FQNEAQ (reference sequence). The length of the CDR3 is 16 residues.

This clonotype came up a few times. The V gene is TRBV7-9, the J gene TRBJ2-1; 9 nucleotides align to TRBD1. Trimming removed 5 bases from V and 1 base from J; junction bases left unmatched: 6. The CDR3 has 16 residues. The germline CDR1 and CDR2 sequences are SEHNR and FQNEAQ (reference sequence). The CDR3 DNA reads as TGTGCCAGCAGCCTGGGGACAGGGCCTTCCTACAATGAGCAGTTCTTC. As protein: CASSLGTGPSYNEQFF.

V gene TRBV4-1 combines with J gene TRBJ1-1; 7 nucleotides line up with TRBD1. Trimming cost V 0 bases and J 3 bases; bases outside gene matches: 10. The CDR3 spans 17 residues. Germline lookup yields CDR1 MGHRA and CDR2 YSYEKL. In nucleotides, the CDR3 is TGCGCCAGCAGCCAAGATGGGACCCGAACAGGGGACACTGAAGCTTTCTTT. Its protein is CASSQDGTRTGDTEAFF.

The table lists this clonotype with a count of one. The rearrangement uses TRBV11-1 and TRBJ2-2, with 10 nucleotides matching TRBD2. The germline V gene has CDR1 SGHAT and CDR2 FQDESV (reference sequence). The CDR3 has 18 residues. The V and J ends lost 2 bases and 4 bases, in that order; junction bases with no gene match: 10. CDR3 in DNA: TGTGCCAGCAGCTTAAATCGAGCGGGAGGGCAAACCACCGGGGAGCTGTTTTTT. Protein product: CASSLNRAGGQTTGELFF. The full variable domain, rest sourced from reference TRBV11-1 and TRBJ2-2, is EAEVAQSPRYKITEKSQAVAFWCDPISGHATLYWYRQILGQGPELLVQFQDESVVDDSQLPKDRFSAERLKGVDSTLKIQPAELGDSAMYLCASSLNRAGGQTTGELFFGEGSRLTVL.

The chain links TRBV5-6 to TRBJ2-6; TRBD1 matches 7 bases. The CDR3 covers 19 residues. Looked up from germline, CDR1 is SGHDT and CDR2 is YYEEEE. The V and J ends lost 3 bases and 0 bases, in that order; junction bases with no gene match: 12. The CDR3 is CASSSMTDRLLSGANVLTF. CDR3 sequence (DNA): TGTGCCAGCAGCTCTATGACGGACAGGTTACTCTCTGGGGCCAACGTCCTGACTTTC. The full variable domain, its missing parts supplied by reference TRBV5-6 and TRBJ2-6, is DAGVTQSPTHLIKTRGQQVTLRCSPKSGHDTVSWYQQALGQGPQFIFQYYEEEERQRGNFPDRFSGHQFPNYSSELNVNALLLGDSALYLCASSSMTDRLLSGANVLTFGAGSRLTVL.

This chain links TRBV20-1 with TRBJ2-3; a weak D match, TRBD2 (6 bases). Germline-derived CDR1 and CDR2 are DFQATT and SNEGSKA (reference sequence). V gave up 0 bases and J gave up 10 bases, with 11 bases separating them. CDR3 length equals 12 residues. The CDR3 DNA sequence: TGCAGTGCTAGAGATTGGGGGGATGCGCAGTATTTT. Protein product: CSARDWGDAQYF.

This clonotype was counted only a few times. This chain connects TRBV5-1 to TRBJ1-1; the match to TRBD1 covers 8 bases. This CDR3 comprises 16 residues. The germline V gene encodes CDR1 SGHRS and CDR2 YFSETQ. V shed 3 bases, J shed 0 bases, and the junction held 7 bases outside the gene matches. The CDR3 reads CASSSGQVNMNTEAFF. In nucleotides, the CDR3 is TGCGCCAGCAGCTCGGGACAGGTTAACATGAACACTGAAGCTTTCTTT.

V gene TRBV5-6 combines with J gene TRBJ2-1, with D perhaps matching TRBD1 (6 bases). Per the germline V gene, CDR1 is SGHDT and CDR2 is YYEEEE. This CDR3 is 17 amino acids long. V was clipped by 4 bases and J by 4 bases, with 21 bases between them. For the CDR3, the DNA is TGTGCCAGCAGCCCCCTCCGCCCAGGACAGTTTTACAATGAGCAGTTCTTC. Its translation is CASSPLRPGQFYNEQFF.

This clonotype has more than one count but fewer than ten. This chain's CDR3 is CASTGSVEGFEKLFF. CDR3 sequence (DNA): TGTGCCAGTACAGGTTCGGTCGAGGGATTTGAAAAACTGTTTTTT. The gene calls are TRBV19 and TRBJ1-4; D is ambiguous. This CDR3 region has 15 residues. CDR1 and CDR2 from the germline V gene are LNHDA and SQIVND (reference sequence). V was pared by 7 bases and J by 7 bases, with 19 bases between.

The chain joins TRBV24-1 to TRBJ1-4; D gene ambiguous. V lost 4 bases to trimming and J lost 8 bases, with 10 bases between them. From germline, CDR1 is KGHDR and CDR2 SFDVKD. The CDR3 is made up of 13 amino acids. The CDR3 region has the DNA TGTGCCACCAGTGAAGGGTCGGAGGAAAAACTGTTTTTT. It codes for CATSEGSEEKLFF.

This clonotype was seen a few times. The V call is TRBV9, the J call TRBJ2-5; D unresolved. Germline CDR1 and CDR2: SGDLS and YYNGEE. The CDR3 is 15 residues long. Trimming removed 3 bases from V and 0 bases from J, with 12 bases in between. Here the CDR3 reads CASSAGGTYQETQYF. In nucleotides, the CDR3 is TGTGCCAGCAGCGCGGGTGGCACCTACCAAGAGACCCAGTACTTC.

This clonotype turned up a few times. This sequence joins TRBV7-2 and TRBJ1-5; no reliable D call. Germline V gene sequence: CDR1 SGHTA, CDR2 FQGNSA. The CDR3 sequence is 12 residues long. The V gene lost 2 bases and the J gene lost 11 bases, with 10 bases spanning the gap. CDR3 DNA sequence: TGTGCCAGCAGCTTAAATGGAAGGGCCCAGCATTTT. Protein sequence: CASSLNGRAQHF.

This chain links TRBV4-3 with TRBJ2-6; D not certain. Deletions cut 1 base from V and 2 bases from J, with 6 bases between. Germline-derived CDR1 and CDR2 are LGHNA and YSLEER. The CDR3 runs to 15 residues. CDR3 sequence (DNA): TGCGCCAGCAGCCAAGGTAGCACTGGGGCCAACGTCCTGACTTTC. This translates into CASSQGSTGANVLTF.

The rearrangement links TRBV12-3 or TRBV12-4 to TRBJ1-5; 10 bases match TRBD1. J lost 4 bases, V lost 6 bases, and 6 bases had no gene match. This CDR3 comprises 15 residues. CDR3 DNA: TGTGCCAGCAGGTCCGGGACAGGGGAAAATCAGCCCCAGCATTTT. It encodes CASRSGTGENQPQHF.